A selection of T cell receptor beta chains follows, all from one sample in a study of cytomegalovirus exposure and HLA in healthy donors. Using immunoSEQ multiplex PCR, the repertoire was profiled, and TCRdb retains in-frame clones only, with some absent. This table has fewer than 200,000 clones, around 80% appearing once. Sequenced: PBMCs. These receptors came from a woman aged 18-30 years in good health and CMV-seronegative. Both conserved end residues are part of each CDR3. The D gene is left open where the match is weak. Clone size is stated in some rows and not others, as once, few, many or a class when expanded.

V gene	D gene	CDR3 length	J gene	clone size	CDR3 DNA	CDR3 protein
TRBV2	NA	13	TRBJ1-1	NA	TGTGCCAGCGTACTTACTAAGAACACTGAAGCTTTCTTT	CASVLTKNTEAFF
TRBV28	NA	15	TRBJ1-1	once	TGTGCCAGCAGGAGCGCCGATAACATGAACACTGAAGCTTTCTTT	CASRSADNMNTEAFF
TRBV9	NA	16	TRBJ1-5	NA	TGTGCCAGCAGCGTAGTGTGGGGCAGGGTTAATCAGCCCCAGCATTTT	CASSVVWGRVNQPQHF
TRBV5-4	TRBD2	16	TRBJ2-2	NA	TGTGCCAGCAGCTATCTAGCGGGTTCGAACACCGGGGAGCTGTTTTTT	CASSYLAGSNTGELFF
TRBV9	NA	13	TRBJ1-2	once	TGTGCCAGCAGCGCTAACAGGGACTATGGCTACACCTTC	CASSANRDYGYTF
TRBV6-1	TRBD1	15	TRBJ1-1	few	TGTGCCAGCAGTGGACAAGGGGGCTTGGGCACTGAAGCTTTCTTT	CASSGQGGLGTEAFF
TRBV28	TRBD1	15	TRBJ2-7	NA	TGTGCCAGCAGGCTAGGACAGGGGGCCTCCTACGAGCAGTACTTC	CASRLGQGASYEQYF
TRBV29-1	TRBD1	13	TRBJ2-1	NA	TGCAGCGTTGACCAGGACAGGGCCCATGAGCAGTTCTTC	CSVDQDRAHEQFF
TRBV2	NA	14	TRBJ1-1	NA	TGTGCCAGCAGTGTAGACAGCCTGAACACTGAAGCTTTCTTT	CASSVDSLNTEAFF
TRBV4-1	TRBD2	21	TRBJ2-2	NA	TGCGCCAGCAGCCAGCAAAGGGGGGCGACTAGCGGGGTGTTTAACACCGGGGAGCTGTTTTTT	CASSQQRGATSGVFNTGELFF
TRBV21-1	NA	18	TRBJ2-5	few	TGTGCCAGCAGCAATCGAAGGGCACTTGAGCGGTACCAAGAGACCCAGTACTTC	CASSNRRALERYQETQYF
TRBV7-9	TRBD1	16	TRBJ1-4	NA	TGTGCCAGCAGCCCCCCAAGAGGACAGGGGGAAGAAAAACTGTTTTTT	CASSPPRGQGEEKLFF
TRBV19	NA	12	TRBJ2-1	NA	TGTGCCAGTAGTTACAGTAGTAATGAGCAGTTCTTC	CASSYSSNEQFF
TRBV2	TRBD2	17	TRBJ2-1	NA	TGTGCCAGCAGTGAAGCGCTTCGACTAGCCGAAAACAATGAGCAGTTCTTC	CASSEALRLAENNEQFF
TRBV28	NA	15	TRBJ1-1	NA	TGTGCCAGCAGTTCGCATCCGGGGATGAACACTGAAGCTTTCTTT	CASSSHPGMNTEAFF
TRBV27	TRBD2	15	TRBJ2-7	NA	TGTGCCAGCAGTTCTTTAGCGGGAGGGCCCGCCGAGCAGTACTTC	CASSSLAGGPAEQYF
TRBV5-8	NA	15	TRBJ2-5	once	TGTGCCAGCAGCTTCGATCTCGGACGGGGGGAGACCCAGTACTTC	CASSFDLGRGETQYF
TRBV4-1	TRBD1	15	TRBJ1-1	NA	TGCGCCAGCAGCCTGGGGACAGGAGGTGGGACTGAAGCTTTCTTT	CASSLGTGGGTEAFF
TRBV7-8	TRBD1	15	TRBJ2-5	NA	TGTGCCAGCAGCCAGCAACGAAGGGACAGTCAGACCCAGTACTTC	CASSQQRRDSQTQYF
TRBV5-4	TRBD2	16	TRBJ2-5	NA	TGTGCCAGCAGCTTGGCGCTAGCGGGAGGGCTTGAGACCCAGTACTTC	CASSLALAGGLETQYF
TRBV28	NA	13	TRBJ1-2	NA	TGTGCCAGCAGCTTCCGGGGGAACTATGGCTACACCTTC	CASSFRGNYGYTF
TRBV4-2	NA	17	TRBJ2-2	NA	TGTGCCAGCAGCCAAGGCGGGGTGGGCAGAGACACCGGGGAGCTGTTTTTT	CASSQGGVGRDTGELFF